Here is one TCR beta chain with its context. The antigen remains unidentified. Repeated repertoire sampling spanned the course of chemoradiotherapy. This sample was taken from a study of chemoradiotherapy in HPV16-positive cancers. Study as a whole: Candidate HPV-specific T-cell clones and common TCR motifs came from functional assays in a couple of HPV16-positive patients. Whole-study findings and limits: Candidate HPV-specific clones and E7-related TCR motifs grew in tumor during treatment.

TCRdb's copy holds only in-frame clones and misses some; the assay was immunoSEQ multiplex PCR. The repertoire holds about 33,000 clones, with about 86% as singletons. The ends lost 5 bases at V and 6 bases at J; junction bases unmatched: 3. Looked up from germline, CDR1 is SGHTA and CDR2 is FQGNSA. The CDR3 has 15 amino acids. The V gene is TRBV7-2, the J gene TRBJ2-1; TRBD2 matches 14 bases. The receptor was isolated from a human donor with HPV-associated anogenital cancer. This sample comprised blood, obtained from a patient who underwent chemoradiotherapy. Here the CDR3 reads CASSMTSGGANEQFF. DNA of the CDR3: TGTGCCAGCAGCATGACTAGCGGGGGGGCCAATGAGCAGTTCTTC.